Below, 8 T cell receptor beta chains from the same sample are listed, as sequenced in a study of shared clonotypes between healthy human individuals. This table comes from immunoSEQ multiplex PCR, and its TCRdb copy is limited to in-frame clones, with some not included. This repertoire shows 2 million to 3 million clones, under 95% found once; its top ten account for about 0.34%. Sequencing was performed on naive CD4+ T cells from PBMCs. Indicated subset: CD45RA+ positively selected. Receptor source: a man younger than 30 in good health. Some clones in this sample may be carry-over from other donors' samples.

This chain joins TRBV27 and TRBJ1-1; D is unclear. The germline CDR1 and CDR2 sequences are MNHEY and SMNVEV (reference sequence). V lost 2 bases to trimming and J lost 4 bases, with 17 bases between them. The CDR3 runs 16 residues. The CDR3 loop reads CASSLVTARAGTEAFF. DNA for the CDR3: TGTGCCAGCAGTTTAGTGACCGCCCGAGCGGGCACTGAAGCTTTCTTT.

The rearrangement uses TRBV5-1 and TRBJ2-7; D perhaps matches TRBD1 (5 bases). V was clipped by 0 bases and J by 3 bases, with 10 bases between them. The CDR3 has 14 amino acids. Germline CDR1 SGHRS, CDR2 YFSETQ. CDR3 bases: TGCGCCAGCAGCTTGGGACAGATATTCTACGAGCAGTACTTC. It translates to CASSLGQIFYEQYF.

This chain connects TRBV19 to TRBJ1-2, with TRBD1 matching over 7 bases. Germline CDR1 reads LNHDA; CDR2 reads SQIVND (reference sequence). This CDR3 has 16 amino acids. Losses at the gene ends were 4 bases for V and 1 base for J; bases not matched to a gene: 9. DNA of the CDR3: TGTGCCAGTAGTACACCGGGACAGAGGATTAACTATGGCTACACCTTC. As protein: CASSTPGQRINYGYTF.

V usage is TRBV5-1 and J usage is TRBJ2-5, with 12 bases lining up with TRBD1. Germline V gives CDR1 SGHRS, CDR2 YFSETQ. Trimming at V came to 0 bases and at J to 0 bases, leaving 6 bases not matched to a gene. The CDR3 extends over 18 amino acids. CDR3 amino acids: CASSLAGGQGAYQETQYF. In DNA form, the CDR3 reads TGCGCCAGCAGCTTGGCCGGGGGACAGGGGGCGTACCAAGAGACCCAGTACTTC.

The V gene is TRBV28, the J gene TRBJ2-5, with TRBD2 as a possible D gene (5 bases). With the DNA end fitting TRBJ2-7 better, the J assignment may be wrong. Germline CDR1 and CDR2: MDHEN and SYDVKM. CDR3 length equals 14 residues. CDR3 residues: CASRIGLESYEQYF. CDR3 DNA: TGTGCCAGCAGGATCGGACTGGAGAGTTACGAGCAGTACTTC.

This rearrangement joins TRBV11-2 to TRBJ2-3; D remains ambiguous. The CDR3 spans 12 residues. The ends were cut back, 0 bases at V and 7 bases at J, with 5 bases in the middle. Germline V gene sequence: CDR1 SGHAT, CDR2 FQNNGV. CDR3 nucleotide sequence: TGTGCCAGCAGCTTAGATTTATATACGCAGTATTTT. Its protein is CASSLDLYTQYF.

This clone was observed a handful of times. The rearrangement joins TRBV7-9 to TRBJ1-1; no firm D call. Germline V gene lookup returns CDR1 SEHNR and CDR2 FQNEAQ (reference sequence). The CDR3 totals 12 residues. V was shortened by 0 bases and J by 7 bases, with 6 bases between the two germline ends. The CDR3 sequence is CASSLAGIEAFF. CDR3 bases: TGTGCCAGCAGCTTAGCGGGGATTGAAGCTTTCTTT.

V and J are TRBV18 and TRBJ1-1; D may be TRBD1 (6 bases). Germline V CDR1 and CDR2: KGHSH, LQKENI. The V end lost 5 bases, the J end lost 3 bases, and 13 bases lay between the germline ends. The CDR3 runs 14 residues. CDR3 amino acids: CASSSGGADTEAFF. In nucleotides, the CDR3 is TGTGCCAGCTCATCGGGGGGCGCCGACACTGAAGCTTTCTTT.